What follows is one T cell receptor (beta chain) and its context. Its antigen remains undetermined. Base qualities are missing; no much larger clone stands one base away. The data stem from a study of blood T cell repertoires in COVID-19 (dated by TCRdb to about 2020). Regarding the study in general: Samples from collaborators originated in the United States, Italy and Spain and spanned both the acute and convalescent phases of COVID-19. HLA class I and class II types, where available, came from metadata supplied by the sample provider rather than from assay-based typing. Nearly every sample came with metadata listing a de-identified subject ID, COVID-19 status, age in years and sex. The samples were drawn from two sources: the first 160 participants of the ongoing ImmuneRACE study, and 1,200 or so subjects contributed by 6 global collaborators. The prospective study material was composed of cDNA or gDNA derived from T cells, B-cell-depleted T cells, or PBMCs. The repertoires were made available in a free public database intended to serve as a resource for research on the immune response to SARS-CoV-2. Subjects who had been exposed to COVID-19, were actively infected with it, or had recovered from it provided the deeply sampled blood TCRbeta repertoires that made up the dataset. Overall results and qualifications from the work: How much clinical and demographic metadata was included differed by source and by participant, and the metadata was provided uncurated.

Each collaborating institution followed its own protocols to collect whole blood in K2EDTA tubes. For TCRbeta analysis, collaborators shipped samples as frozen whole blood, isolated PBMCs, or DNA extracted from either of those sample types. From V the trimming removes 4 bases and from J it removes 5 bases, while the gene matches leave 8 bases of the junction unaccounted for. Sequences SGHRS (CDR1) and YFSETQ (CDR2) are obtained from the germline V gene. The CDR3 measures 16 amino acids from cysteine to phenylalanine. Kept here is only the CDR3 DNA, which spans 48 bases and is read in frame from base 1. TCRbeta CDR3 regions were amplified from genomic DNA using the immunoSEQ Assay, a bias-controlled multiplex PCR. The original methods were these. The number of nucleated cells in each sample was estimated by amplification of reference gene primers within the assay. To quantify the absolute abundance of each unique TCRbeta CDR3 rearrangement, sequence reads were collapsed and filtered. Productive Simpson clonality was computed per sample as the square root of Simpson's diversity index over productive rearrangements. Not all clones reach the TCRdb copy of this immuneACCESS table, which keeps in-frame sequences only. Checked studies attribute under half of the gap to unresolved V genes and leave the rest unexplained. V, J and clone size are those of that table, while D and trimming were read from the DNA. The sample table holds approximately 260,000 clones, of which about 80% were seen once. Jointly, the top ten make up 4.9% of the sample.

The sample consisted of peripheral blood. The sequence links TRBV5-1 to TRBJ2-5, and 13 bases in between align with TRBD2. The sequence was obtained from a woman at least 80 years old with active or convalescent COVID-19. The sequence in DNA is TGCGCCAGCAGCGTTACTAGCGGGAGGGCCGGGGAGACCCAGTACTTC. It is translated as CASSVTSGRAGETQYF.